Below are 23 T cell receptor beta chains sequenced from a single sample in a study of blood T cell repertoires in COVID-19. Clones were sequenced by immunoSEQ multiplex PCR, and TCRdb holds only the in-frame ones, with some missing. The profile covers around 67,000 clones, with 90% to 95% appearing a single time and 8.5% taken by the ten largest. Specimen: peripheral blood. These receptors came from a human donor in a cohort sampled during active COVID-19.

Here the CDR3 DNA reads TGTGCCAGCAGCCAAGATCGACAGGGCTATTCCTACGAGCAGTACTTC. This codes for CASSQDRQGYSYEQYF. The gene calls are TRBV3-1 (or the pseudogene TRBV3-2) and TRBJ2-7, with 7 bases lining up with TRBD1. With 0 bases clipped from V and 1 base from J, the junction kept 6 bases outside the gene matches. The CDR3 runs to 16 residues. From germline, CDR1 is LGHDT and CDR2 YNNKEL (reference sequence).

The chain joins TRBV6-2 or TRBV6-3 to TRBJ2-1, with 7 positions matching TRBD2. This CDR3 is built from 13 residues. J lost 3 bases, V lost 5 bases, and 1 base had no gene match. Germline CDR1 and CDR2: MNHEY and SVGEGT. CDR3 residues: CASSSGDYNEQFF. DNA for the CDR3: TGTGCCAGCAGTAGCGGGGACTACAATGAGCAGTTCTTC.

The J gene is TRBJ1-2, the V gene TRBV5-8, with D perhaps TRBD1 (6 bases). The CDR3 is 16 amino acids. Germline V gene sequence: CDR1 SGHTS, CDR2 YDEGEE. Trimming removed 2 bases from V and 8 bases from J, with 22 bases in between. Here the CDR3 DNA reads TGTGCCAGCAGCTTACAGGGAGTTTGGGCCGAGAGGGGCTACACCTTC. This codes for CASSLQGVWAERGYTF.

The DNA for the CDR3 is TGCGCCAGCAGCCAAGATGAGTGGCAGGTGAACACTGAAGCTTTCTTT. Its protein is CASSQDEWQVNTEAFF. The J gene is TRBJ1-1, the V gene TRBV4-3; D not resolved. The CDR3 length is 16 residues. The germline gives CDR1 LGHNA, CDR2 YSLEER. Trimming cost V 0 bases and J 0 bases, with 11 bases left between them.

The sample holds a few counts of this clone. This chain links TRBV5-5 with TRBJ2-7, with TRBD1 matching 9 bases. There are 13 residues in the CDR3. Trimming took 4 bases from V and 6 from J; bases not matched to a gene: 5. In germline, CDR1 is SGHKS, CDR2 YYEKEE (reference sequence). The DNA for the CDR3 is TGTGCCAGCAGCGGGACAGGGCCGTTCGAGCAGTACTTC. Its protein is CASSGTGPFEQYF.

The chain is built from TRBV5-1 and TRBJ1-1; D gene ambiguous. The CDR3 sequence is 15 residues long. Trimming cost V 4 bases and J 1 base, with 14 bases left between them. Germline V lookup: CDR1 SGHRS, CDR2 YFSETQ. CDR3 in DNA: TGCGCCAGCAGCCCCGAGGAGGGTTCGAACACTGAAGCTTTCTTT. Translation: CASSPEEGSNTEAFF.

The CDR3 spells CASSLRGRGDYGYTF. The CDR3 bases are TGTGCCAGCAGCTTAAGGGGCAGGGGGGACTATGGCTACACCTTC. The chain joins TRBV11-2 to TRBJ1-2, with 7 bases aligning to TRBD1. The CDR3 totals 15 residues. In germline, CDR1 is SGHAT, CDR2 FQNNGV. The junction had 6 bases not matched to a gene; V was cut back by 2 bases and J by 3 bases.

The rearrangement links TRBV15 to TRBJ2-7; 7 bases line up with TRBD1. Germline V CDR1 and CDR2: LNHNV, YYDKDF (reference sequence). This CDR3 region has 14 residues. The J segment lost 0 bases and the V segment lost 5 bases, leaving 4 bases of the junction unmatched. The CDR3 nucleotides are TGTGCCACCAGCCAGACAGGGTACTCCTACGAGCAGTACTTC. This translates into CATSQTGYSYEQYF.

The rearrangement links TRBV29-1 to TRBJ2-7; 9 positions match TRBD1. The trim removed 3 bases at V and 4 bases at J, leaving 4 bases unmatched. This CDR3 comprises 13 residues. Looked up from germline, CDR1 is SQVTM and CDR2 is ANQGSEA. The CDR3, as DNA: TGCAGCGTTGAGGGACAGGGCGGTTACGAGCAGTACTTC. Amino acid sequence: CSVEGQGGYEQYF.

DNA for the CDR3: TGTGCCAGCAGAACAGGGATAAGCAATCAGCCCCAGCATTTT. Translation: CASRTGISNQPQHF. This sequence joins TRBV2 and TRBJ1-5, with D possibly matching TRBD1 (6 bases). Trimming shortened V by 6 bases and J by 1 base, and 10 bases separated the two germline ends. The V gene's germline CDR1 is SNHLY and CDR2 FYNNEI. The CDR3 is made up of 14 amino acids.

The chain recombines TRBV11-2 with TRBJ2-7; a weak D match, TRBD2 (6 bases). The V and J ends lost 2 bases and 5 bases respectively, with 19 bases between them. Germline lookup yields CDR1 SGHAT and CDR2 FQNNGV. The CDR3 consists of 16 residues. The CDR3 nucleotides are TGTGCCAGCAGCTTATCGCGGGGCCAACCGTCTGACGAGCAGTACTTC. This translates into CASSLSRGQPSDEQYF.

The chain employs TRBV9 and TRBJ2-7; a possible D gene is TRBD2 (6 bases). V was clipped by 3 bases and J by 6 bases, with 16 bases between them. Germline V CDR1 and CDR2: SGDLS, YYNGEE. This CDR3 spans 14 amino acids. This CDR3 is CASSGGVDVGEQYF. CDR3 nucleotides: TGTGCCAGCAGCGGGGGGGTAGACGTGGGCGAGCAGTACTTC.

The rearrangement uses TRBV6-5 and TRBJ1-2, with a weak D call TRBD1 (5 bases). CDR1 MNHEY and CDR2 SVGAGI come from the germline V gene. With 7 bases removed from V and 6 bases from J, the gap between germline ends came to 9 bases. This CDR3 is 11 amino acids long. CDR3 in amino acids: CASTWGDGYTF. In nucleotides, the CDR3 is TGTGCCAGCACGTGGGGGGATGGCTACACCTTC.

This rearrangement joins TRBV5-1 to TRBJ1-4, with TRBD1 matching 9 bases. Trimming cost V 4 bases and J 2 bases; bases outside gene matches: 3. This CDR3 region has 15 residues. Looked up from germline, CDR1 is SGHRS and CDR2 is YFSETQ. The CDR3 nucleotides are TGCGCCAGCAGCAATACAGGGGGCACTAATGAAAAACTGTTTTTT. Translating it yields CASSNTGGTNEKLFF.

The CDR3 DNA is TGTGCCAGCAGTTTAGGTCGGGGGAAGGAAGCTTTCTTT. This sequence encodes CASSLGRGKEAFF. The rearrangement joins TRBV28 to TRBJ1-1; D possibly corresponds to TRBD1 (5 bases). The germline V gene encodes CDR1 MDHEN and CDR2 SYDVKM. Trimming left V 2 bases short and J 8 bases short, with 12 bases between. The CDR3 covers 13 residues.

This chain links TRBV15 with TRBJ1-1, with D perhaps matching TRBD1 (5 bases). CDR1 is LNHNV, CDR2 YYDKDF, per germline (reference sequence). CDR3 size: 13 residues. V gave up 8 bases and J gave up 3 bases, with 13 bases separating them. CDR3 DNA: TGTGCCACCTGGGGGGGATGGGACACTGAAGCTTTCTTT. Its translation: CATWGGWDTEAFF.

This chain links TRBV6-1 with TRBJ2-7; D unresolved. Germline values: CDR1 MNHNS, CDR2 SASEGT. The CDR3 is 14 residues long. Trimming pared 2 bases from V and 2 bases from J, leaving 10 bases between. The CDR3 is CASSEWRLTYEQYF. The DNA of the CDR3 is TGTGCCAGCAGTGAATGGCGGCTAACCTACGAGCAGTACTTC.

The chain employs TRBV30 and TRBJ2-7; 8 bases align to TRBD2. Germline V gene data show CDR1 as GTSNPN and CDR2 as SVGIG (reference sequence). The CDR3 is made up of 15 amino acids. The V segment lost 5 bases and the J segment 0 bases; nucleotides outside the gene matches: 9. The CDR3 DNA is TGTGCCTGGGATTCCGGGAGGGGGAGCTCCTACGAGCAGTACTTC. Translation gives CAWDSGRGSSYEQYF. Combining the CDR3 with reference TRBV30 and TRBJ2-7 gives the whole variable domain SQTIHQWPATLVQPVGSPLSLECTVEGTSNPNLYWYRQAAGRGLQLLFYSVGIGQISSEVPQNLSASRPQDRQFILSSKKLLLSDSGFYLCAWDSGRGSSYEQYFGPGTRLTVT.

This chain connects TRBV3-1 (or the pseudogene TRBV3-2) to TRBJ1-2, with TRBD1 matching 7 bases. This CDR3 is 14 amino acids long. J lost 3 bases, V lost 1 base, and 2 bases had no gene match. The germline V gene encodes CDR1 LGHDT and CDR2 YNNKEL (reference sequence). Written as DNA, the CDR3 is TGTGCCAGCAGCCAAGTAACAGGGGACTATGGCTACACCTTC. This translates into CASSQVTGDYGYTF.

This chain uses TRBV19 with TRBJ1-1; D is undetermined. Germline CDR1 is LNHDA and CDR2 is SQIVND (reference sequence). The CDR3 has 14 residues. Trimming took 5 bases from V and 0 from J, leaving 10 bases between them. CDR3 protein: CASSAQTMNTEAFF. The CDR3 nucleotides are TGTGCCAGTAGTGCACAGACAATGAACACTGAAGCTTTCTTT.

The chain is built from TRBV28 and TRBJ1-5; 8 positions agree with TRBD1. The CDR3 runs to 14 residues. The V gene end was trimmed by 3 bases and the J gene end by 7 bases; junction bases not matched to a gene: 5. CDR1 and CDR2 from the germline V gene are MDHEN and SYDVKM. CDR3 nucleotide sequence: TGTGCCAGCAGTTTTGGGACAGGTTACCAGCCCCAGCATTTT. Translated, it gives CASSFGTGYQPQHF.

The chain carries TRBV6-5 and TRBJ2-7, with 7 positions matching TRBD1. CDR3 length: 15 residues. Germline assignment: CDR1 MNHEY and CDR2 SVGAGI. V was pared by 0 bases and J by 2 bases, with 4 bases of the junction left unmatched. The CDR3: CASSYSVTGTYEQYF. CDR3 nucleotides: TGTGCCAGCAGTTACTCCGTGACAGGGACCTACGAGCAGTACTTC.

The DNA for the CDR3 is TGTGCCAGCAGCAAAGCAGGGGAGGGGGAAGAGACCCAGTACTTC. It specifies CASSKAGEGEETQYF. The gene calls are TRBV3-1 (or the pseudogene TRBV3-2) and TRBJ2-5; a possible D gene is TRBD2 (7 bases). CDR1 and CDR2 from the germline V gene are LGHDT and YNNKEL (reference sequence). V was shortened by 5 bases and J by 3 bases, with 16 bases between the two germline ends. This CDR3 spans 15 amino acids.